This passage covers 17 T cell receptor beta chains from one sample sequenced in a study of shared clonotypes between healthy human individuals. The table came from immunoSEQ multiplex PCR; TCRdb's copy has only in-frame clones and leaves some out. The profile shows 1,500,000 or so clones, around 98.5% of them singletons. Input material: naive CD4+ T cells sorted from blood. Specified subset: CD45RA+ positively selected. Receptors originate from a man younger than 45 in good health.

V and J are TRBV6-1 and TRBJ2-5, with TRBD2 matching 9 bases. This CDR3 is 16 amino acids long. The J segment lost 2 bases and the V segment lost 3 bases, leaving 7 bases of the junction unmatched. In germline, CDR1 is MNHNS, CDR2 SASEGT. CDR3: CASSDSGTSTQETQYF. The CDR3 region has the DNA TGTGCCAGCAGTGATTCCGGGACTAGCACTCAAGAGACCCAGTACTTC.

The rearrangement joins TRBV7-3 to TRBJ2-1, with D unclear. The CDR3 extends over 15 amino acids. The germline V gene encodes CDR1 SGHTA and CDR2 FQGTGA. Trimming took 5 bases from V and 5 from J, leaving 16 bases between them. The CDR3 region has the DNA TGTGCCAGCAGCCTCCGTAAGGCCTATAACAATGAGCAGTTCTTC. Protein sequence: CASSLRKAYNNEQFF.

The chain uses TRBV28 and TRBJ2-6; 7 bases match TRBD2. Unmatched junction bases numbered 2, after V lost 6 bases and J lost 0 bases. Germline V gene lookup returns CDR1 MDHEN and CDR2 SYDVKM. The CDR3 is made up of 15 amino acids. CDR3: CASRGGYSGANVLTF. In nucleotides, the CDR3 is TGTGCCAGCAGGGGAGGGTACTCTGGGGCCAACGTCCTGACTTTC.

V gene TRBV30 combines with J gene TRBJ1-1; D gene uncertain. Germline V CDR1 and CDR2: GTSNPN, SVGIG (reference sequence). This CDR3 is built from 13 residues. V shed 4 bases and J shed 0 bases, with 9 bases lying between them. Here the CDR3 reads CAWKTALNTEAFF. CDR3 sequence (DNA): TGTGCCTGGAAAACAGCGTTGAACACTGAAGCTTTCTTT.

The rearrangement joins TRBV7-6 to TRBJ2-5; maybe TRBD1 (6 bases). Germline V gene data show CDR1 as SGHVS and CDR2 as FNYEAQ. The CDR3 contains 15 residues. Trimming pared 4 bases from V and 0 bases from J, leaving 12 bases between. For the CDR3, the DNA is TGTGCCAGCAGCTCCCCCACAGGGAACCAAGAGACCCAGTACTTC. Translated: CASSSPTGNQETQYF. The full variable domain, rest sourced from reference TRBV7-6 and TRBJ2-5, is GAGVSQSPRYKVTKRGQDVALRCDPISGHVSLYWYRQALGQGPEFLTYFNYEAQQDKSGLPNDRFSAERPEGSISTLTIQRTEQRDSAMYRCASSSPTGNQETQYFGPGTRLLVL.

This chain connects TRBV29-1 to TRBJ2-1; 9 bases align to TRBD1. The J segment lost 1 base and the V segment lost 7 bases, leaving 11 bases of the junction unmatched. Germline V gene data show CDR1 as SQVTM and CDR2 as ANQGSEA. The CDR3 runs to 16 residues. The CDR3 reads CSASTGTGISYNEQFF. In DNA, the CDR3 is TGCAGCGCAAGCACCGGGACAGGGATTTCCTACAATGAGCAGTTCTTC.

This clone was counted a single time. The V and J genes are TRBV11-3 and TRBJ2-2; 12 bases align to TRBD2. The germline gives CDR1 SGHNT, CDR2 YENEEA. The CDR3 contains 16 residues. The junction had 5 bases not matched to a gene; V was cut back by 5 bases and J by 4 bases. The CDR3 protein is CASSPTSGRVTGELFF. CDR3 in DNA: TGTGCCAGCAGCCCGACTAGCGGGAGAGTCACCGGGGAGCTGTTTTTT.

The genes are TRBV4-3 and TRBJ1-1; D is uncertain. Germline V CDR1 and CDR2: LGHNA, YSLEER. The V and J ends lost 0 bases and 6 bases respectively, with 8 bases between them. This CDR3 contains 13 residues. CDR3: CASSQELGSEAFF. The CDR3, as DNA: TGCGCCAGCAGCCAAGAGTTAGGGTCTGAAGCTTTCTTT.

This chain links TRBV7-9 with TRBJ2-1; D unclear. The CDR3 sequence is 14 residues long. Germline V gives CDR1 SEHNR, CDR2 FQNEAQ (reference sequence). V was shortened by 2 bases and J by 8 bases, with 13 bases between the two germline ends. The CDR3 loop is CASSLSLTGDEQFF. The CDR3 DNA reads as TGTGCCAGCAGCTTATCGTTGACCGGCGATGAGCAGTTCTTC.

This clone was seen a single time. This rearrangement joins TRBV11-3 to TRBJ1-1; D possibly corresponds to TRBD1 (5 bases). Germline loops: CDR1 SGHNT, CDR2 YENEEA. V lost 4 bases and J 0 bases, leaving 6 bases between the germline ends. The length of the CDR3 is 13 residues. The CDR3 here is CASSSTVNTEAFF. The CDR3 region has the DNA TGTGCCAGCAGCTCGACAGTGAACACTGAAGCTTTCTTT. Full variable domain (outside the CDR3, taken from reference TRBV11-3 and TRBJ1-1): EAGVVQSPRYKIIEKKQPVAFWCNPISGHNTLYWYLQNLGQGPELLIRYENEEAVDDSQLPKDRFSAERLKGVDSTLKIQPAELGDSAVYLCASSSTVNTEAFFGQGTRLTVV.

In DNA, the CDR3 is TGTGCCTGGAGTCGAACCGGGGAGCTGTTTTTT. Protein: CAWSRTGELFF. The chain links TRBV30 to TRBJ2-2; no definite D call. CDR1 and CDR2 (germline): GTSNPN, SVGIG (reference sequence). The CDR3 extends over 11 amino acids. With 2 bases removed from V and 5 bases from J, the gap between germline ends came to 3 bases.

The chain uses TRBV7-9 and TRBJ2-7; D is ambiguous. Between the trimmed V and J ends, which lost 1 base and 1 base, there was a span of 8 bases. The CDR3 sequence is 14 residues long. Germline lookup yields CDR1 SEHNR and CDR2 FQNEAQ (reference sequence). This CDR3 is CASSLEAGSYEQYF. DNA for the CDR3: TGTGCCAGCAGCTTAGAAGCCGGTTCCTACGAGCAGTACTTC.

The V call is TRBV10-1, the J call TRBJ2-7, with TRBD2 matching 12 bases. Germline V gene sequence: CDR1 WNHNN, CDR2 SYGVQD (reference sequence). The junction had 4 bases not matched to a gene; V was cut back by 6 bases and J by 4 bases. The CDR3 runs 14 residues. CDR3 protein: CASSGTSGLYEQYF. DNA for the CDR3: TGCGCCAGCAGCGGGACTAGCGGGCTTTACGAGCAGTACTTC.

The chain has TRBV11-2 and TRBJ1-5; 7 bases map to TRBD1. Germline CDR1 and CDR2: SGHAT and FQNNGV. Germline trimming cut 5 bases from V and 4 bases from J; bases unmatched to any gene: 5. CDR3 length equals 14 residues. The CDR3 is CASSPRTGNQPQHF. The CDR3 nucleotides are TGTGCCAGCAGCCCCCGGACAGGAAATCAGCCCCAGCATTTT.

Turning to this clone: This same CDR3 is encoded by further DNA sequences in the sample. J is TRBJ2-7 and V is TRBV28; a possible D gene is TRBD2 (6 bases). Trimming left V 5 bases short and J 2 bases short, with 16 bases between. CDR1 MDHEN and CDR2 SYDVKM come from the germline V gene. This CDR3 comprises 15 residues. CDR3: CASSLPGTGAYEQYF. The CDR3 DNA follows: TGTGCCAGCAGTCTCCCAGGGACGGGGGCCTACGAGCAGTACTTC.

J is TRBJ2-7 and V is TRBV14, with 9 bases aligning to TRBD2. This CDR3 is built from 15 residues. CDR1 SGHDN and CDR2 FVKESK come from the germline V gene. V was pared by 3 bases and J by 3 bases, with 6 bases of the junction left unmatched. CDR3 sequence (DNA): TGTGCCAGCAGCCATAGTCTAGCGGGAATCTACGAGCAGTACTTC. As protein: CASSHSLAGIYEQYF. The full variable domain, its missing parts supplied by reference TRBV14 and TRBJ2-7, is EAGVTQFPSHSVIEKGQTVTLRCDPISGHDNLYWYRRVMGKEIKFLLHFVKESKQDESGMPNNRFLAERTGGTYSTLKVQPAELEDSGVYFCASSHSLAGIYEQYFGPGTRLTVT.

The chain has TRBV28 and TRBJ2-7; TRBD2 aligns across 7 bases. The CDR3 is 15 residues long. J was trimmed by 3 bases and V by 7 bases; bases with no gene match: 12. Germline CDR1 is MDHEN and CDR2 is SYDVKM. CDR3: CASTLSGEGRYEQYF. CDR3 sequence (DNA): TGTGCCAGCACCCTTTCCGGGGAGGGCCGCTACGAGCAGTACTTC.